One sample yielded the 2 T cell receptor beta chains listed below, sequenced in a study of OX40 agonist ivuxolimab in advanced cancers. The assay was immunoSEQ multiplex PCR, and TCRdb's table has in-frame clones only and misses some. The data show just over 60,000 clones, 91% seen once. The sequencing used CD4+ or CD8+ T cells sorted from blood, collected in a trial of the OX40 agonist ivuxolimab. These receptors all stem from an adult with an advanced solid tumor such as melanoma, head and neck, liver or kidney cancer.

V usage is TRBV6-1 and J usage is TRBJ2-7; unclear D gene. The CDR3 extends over 11 amino acids. The V gene's germline CDR1 is MNHNS and CDR2 SASEGT. The germline V and J ends were trimmed by 4 bases and 2 bases, with 3 bases remaining between them. CDR3 in amino acids: CASSVTYEQYF. CDR3 bases: TGTGCCAGCAGTGTTACCTACGAGCAGTACTTC.

This sequence joins TRBV4-3 and TRBJ2-3; 10 bases are a match to TRBD2. The CDR3 runs to 17 residues. The trim removed 2 bases at V and 2 bases at J, leaving 7 bases unmatched. Per germline, CDR1 LGHNA and CDR2 YSLEER. CDR3 region: CASSQWTSGEVTDTQYF. CDR3 nucleotide sequence: TGCGCCAGCAGCCAATGGACTAGCGGAGAAGTCACAGATACGCAGTATTTT.